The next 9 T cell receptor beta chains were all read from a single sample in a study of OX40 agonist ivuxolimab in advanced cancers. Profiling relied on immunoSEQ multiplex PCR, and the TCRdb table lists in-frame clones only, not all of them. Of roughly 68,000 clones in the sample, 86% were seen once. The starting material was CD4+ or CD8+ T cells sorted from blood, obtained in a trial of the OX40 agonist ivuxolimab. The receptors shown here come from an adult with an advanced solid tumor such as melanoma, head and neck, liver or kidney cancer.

In DNA, the CDR3 is TGTGCCTGGAGTGTACTTTACAACACTGAAGCTTTCTTT. Translation gives CAWSVLYNTEAFF. V gene TRBV30 combines with J gene TRBJ1-1; D uncertain. The V end was cut by 0 bases, the J end by 2 bases, with 7 bases between. The germline V gene encodes CDR1 GTSNPN and CDR2 SVGIG (reference sequence). The CDR3 extends over 13 amino acids.

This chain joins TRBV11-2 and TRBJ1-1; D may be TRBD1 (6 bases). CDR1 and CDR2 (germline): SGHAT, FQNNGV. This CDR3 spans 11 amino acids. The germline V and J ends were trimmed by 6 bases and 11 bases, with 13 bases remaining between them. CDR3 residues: CASRQGRSAFF. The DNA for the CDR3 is TGTGCCAGCAGACAGGGCCGATCTGCTTTCTTT. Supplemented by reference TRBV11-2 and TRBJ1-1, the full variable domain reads EAGVAQSPRYKIIEKRQSVAFWCNPISGHATLYWYQQILGQGPKLLIQFQNNGVVDDSQLPKDRFSAERLKGVDSTLKIQPAKLEDSAVYLCASRQGRSAFFGQGTRLTVV.

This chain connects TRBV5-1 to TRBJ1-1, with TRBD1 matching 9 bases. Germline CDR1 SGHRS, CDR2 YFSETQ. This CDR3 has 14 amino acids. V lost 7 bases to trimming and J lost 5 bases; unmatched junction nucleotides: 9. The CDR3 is CASASTGGGTEAFF. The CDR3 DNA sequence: TGCGCCAGCGCAAGTACAGGGGGCGGGACTGAAGCTTTCTTT.

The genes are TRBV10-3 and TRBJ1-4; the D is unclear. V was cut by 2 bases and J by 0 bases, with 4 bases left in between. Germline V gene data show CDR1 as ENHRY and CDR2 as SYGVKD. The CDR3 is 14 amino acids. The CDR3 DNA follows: TGTGCCATCAGTGAGGGGGCAACTAATGAAAAACTGTTTTTT. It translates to CAISEGATNEKLFF.

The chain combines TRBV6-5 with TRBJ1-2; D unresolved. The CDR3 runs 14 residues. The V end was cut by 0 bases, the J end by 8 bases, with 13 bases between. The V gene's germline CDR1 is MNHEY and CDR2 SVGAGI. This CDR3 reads CASSYSNQATGYTF. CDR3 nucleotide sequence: TGTGCCAGCAGTTACTCGAATCAGGCCACCGGCTACACCTTC.

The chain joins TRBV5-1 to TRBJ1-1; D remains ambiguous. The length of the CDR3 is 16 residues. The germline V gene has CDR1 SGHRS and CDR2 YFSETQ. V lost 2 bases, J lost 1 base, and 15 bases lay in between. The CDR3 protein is CASSFGGLGANTEAFF. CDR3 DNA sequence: TGCGCCAGCAGCTTTGGAGGGCTGGGCGCGAACACTGAAGCTTTCTTT.

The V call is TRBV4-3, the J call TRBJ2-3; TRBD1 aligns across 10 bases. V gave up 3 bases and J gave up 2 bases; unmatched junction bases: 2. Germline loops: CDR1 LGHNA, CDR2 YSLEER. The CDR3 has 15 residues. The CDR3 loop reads CASSQGQGLTDTQYF. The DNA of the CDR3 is TGCGCCAGCAGCCAGGGACAGGGGCTCACAGATACGCAGTATTTT.

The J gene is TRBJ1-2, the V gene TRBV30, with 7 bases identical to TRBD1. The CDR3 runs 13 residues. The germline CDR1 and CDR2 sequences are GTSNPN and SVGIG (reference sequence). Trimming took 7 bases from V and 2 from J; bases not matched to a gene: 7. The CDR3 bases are TGTGCCTCGAGGGACAGAAGAAACTATGGCTACACCTTC. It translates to CASRDRRNYGYTF.

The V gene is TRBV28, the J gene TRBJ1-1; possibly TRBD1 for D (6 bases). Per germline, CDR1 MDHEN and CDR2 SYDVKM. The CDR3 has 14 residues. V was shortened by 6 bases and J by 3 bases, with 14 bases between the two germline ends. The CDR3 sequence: CASRRPGVDTEAFF. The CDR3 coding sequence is TGTGCCAGCAGGAGGCCAGGGGTCGACACTGAAGCTTTCTTT.